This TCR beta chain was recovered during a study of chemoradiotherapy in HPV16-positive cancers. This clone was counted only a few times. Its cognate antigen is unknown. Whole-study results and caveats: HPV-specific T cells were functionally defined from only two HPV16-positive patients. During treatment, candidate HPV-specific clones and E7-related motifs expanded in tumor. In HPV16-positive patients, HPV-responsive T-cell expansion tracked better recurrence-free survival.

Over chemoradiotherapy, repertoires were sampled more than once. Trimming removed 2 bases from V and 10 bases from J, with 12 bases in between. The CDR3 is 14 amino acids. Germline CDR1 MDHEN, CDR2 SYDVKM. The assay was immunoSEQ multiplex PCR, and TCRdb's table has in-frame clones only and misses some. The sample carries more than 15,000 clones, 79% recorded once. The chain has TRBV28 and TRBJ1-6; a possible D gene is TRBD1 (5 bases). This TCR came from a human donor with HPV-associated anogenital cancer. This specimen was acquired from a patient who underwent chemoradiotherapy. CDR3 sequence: CASSLDGAGSPLHF. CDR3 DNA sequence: TGTGCCAGCAGTTTAGATGGGGCAGGGTCACCCCTCCACTTT.